Presented here are 31 T cell receptor beta chains from one specimen sequenced in a study of regulatory T cells in long-lasting Graves disease. The time point: newly diagnosed GD, antithyroid drugs for less than 3 months. Generation of the TCR library employed RNA extracted from PBMCs. Building of the TCR beta libraries involved iRepertoire HTBI primers and Arm-PCR of CDR3 regions. TCRdb processed the multiplex PCR reads anew with MiXCR; each CDR3 protein has one entry. The sample has hundreds of thousands of distinct CDR3 sequences; about 14% are singletons. These same data were also listed under a study on T cells in Graves' hyperthyroidism and ophthalmopathy.

This specimen consisted of peripheral blood mononuclear cells (PBMCs), obtained at new diagnosis, from a patient treated with antithyroid drugs. The receptors here all came from a man aged 25-40 years with Graves disease.

This clonotype was detected many times. This chain connects TRBV18 to TRBJ1-1; D unclear. The germline V gene encodes CDR1 KGHSH and CDR2 LQKENI. Deletions cut 2 bases from V and 4 bases from J, with 11 bases between. The CDR3 spans 14 residues. The chain's CDR3 is CASSPVDAGTEAFF. CDR3 nucleotide sequence: TGTGCCAGCTCACCAGTGGACGCAGGCACTGAAGCTTTCTTT.

This clonotype was detected only a few times. The chain is built from TRBV30 and TRBJ2-1; 9 nucleotides agree with TRBD1. CDR3 length: 16 residues. Germline V CDR1 and CDR2: GTSNPN, SVGIG (reference sequence). Trimming took 0 bases from V and 3 from J; bases not matched to a gene: 6. The CDR3 reads CAWSVLGTGNYNEQFF. The CDR3 DNA follows: TGTGCCTGGAGTGTATTGGGGACAGGGAACTACAATGAGCAGTTCTTC.

This clonotype was observed many times. The chain links TRBV4-1 to TRBJ1-5; D possibly corresponds to TRBD1 (5 bases). Germline CDR1 and CDR2: MGHRA and YSYEKL. Trimming removed 1 base from V and 0 bases from J, with 16 bases in between. The CDR3 runs 18 residues. The CDR3 here is CASSQGSQGVYSNQPQHF. The CDR3 DNA follows: TGCGCCAGCAGCCAAGGTTCGCAGGGAGTATATAGCAATCAGCCCCAGCATTTT.

The V and J genes are TRBV11-2 and TRBJ2-3, with TRBD2 as a possible D gene (5 bases). CDR1 and CDR2 from the germline V gene are SGHAT and FQNNGV. V was shortened by 5 bases and J by 4 bases, with 16 bases between the two germline ends. This CDR3 has 15 amino acids. The CDR3 reads CASSSGGYSADTQYF. The CDR3 DNA is TGTGCCAGCAGCAGTGGCGGATATAGCGCAGATACGCAGTATTTT.

On this clonotype: A clone one base away is much larger, so this may be a read error. The CDR3 does not end in the conserved phenylalanine or tryptophan, so this is likely a read error. The chain employs TRBV12-3 or TRBV12-4 and TRBJ2-1; TRBD1 agrees at 10 bases. Losses at the gene ends were 6 bases for V and 7 bases for J; bases not matched to a gene: 9. The CDR3 has 15 residues. For the CDR3, the DNA is TGTGCCAGCAGCCCCCCGGACAGGGGGAGAAATGAGCAGTTCTCC. It encodes CASSPPDRGRNEQFS.

This clonotype was counted between two and nine times. The chain recombines TRBV20-1 with TRBJ2-5; 7 bases fit TRBD1. Germline V gene lookup returns CDR1 DFQATT and CDR2 SNEGSKA (reference sequence). CDR3 length: 13 amino acids. Trimming cost V 6 bases and J 2 bases; bases outside gene matches: 6. In DNA form, the CDR3 reads TGCAGTGCGGTACAGGGGCGGCAAGAGACCCAGTACTTC. Protein product: CSAVQGRQETQYF.

Ten or more counts support this clonotype. The genes are TRBV6-1 and TRBJ2-2; TRBD1 is a possible D gene (7 bases). This CDR3 has 17 amino acids. Germline V gives CDR1 MNHNS, CDR2 SASEGT. Trimming pared 5 bases from V and 0 bases from J, leaving 16 bases between. DNA of the CDR3: TGTGCCAGCAGTCCTAGACAGGGACTCGCGAACACCGGGGAGCTGTTTTTT. Protein sequence: CASSPRQGLANTGELFF.

This clonotype was recorded at least ten times. In DNA, the CDR3 is TGCAGTGCTAGGCCATACTCCGGGACTAGCGGGCGATCCTACAATGAGCAGTTCTTC. Its protein product is CSARPYSGTSGRSYNEQFF. V and J are TRBV20-1 and TRBJ2-1, with TRBD2 matching 12 bases. V dropped 3 bases and J dropped 1; count of bases not matched to a gene: 13. Germline CDR1 reads DFQATT; CDR2 reads SNEGSKA (reference sequence). This CDR3 comprises 19 residues.

This clonotype showed up many times. The chain carries TRBV24-1 and TRBJ1-2; D remains unclear. Trimming pared 2 bases from V and 4 bases from J, leaving 10 bases between. Per germline, CDR1 KGHDR and CDR2 SFDVKD. The CDR3 has 14 residues. The CDR3 loop is CATSDSSFFYGYTF. The CDR3 DNA reads as TGTGCCACCAGTGATTCTTCATTCTTCTATGGCTACACCTTC.

There are many counts of this clonotype. Here the CDR3 reads CASRLGGGGYTF. CDR3 in DNA: TGTGCCAGCAGGCTTGGGGGGGGTGGCTACACCTTC. This sequence joins TRBV12-3 or TRBV12-4 and TRBJ1-2; D possibly corresponds to TRBD1 (5 bases). The V end was cut by 6 bases, the J end by 7 bases, with 12 bases between. The CDR3 is 12 residues long.

On this clonotype itself: Possible read error: a much larger clone is one base away. This CDR3 reads CSVPSYSADEQYF. CDR3 DNA sequence: TGCAGCGTCCCGTCCTACAGCGCGGACGAGCAGTACTTC. V usage is TRBV29-1 and J usage is TRBJ2-7, with D unclear. The CDR3 covers 13 residues. The germline V gene has CDR1 SQVTM and CDR2 ANQGSEA. Trimming removed 6 bases at V and 5 bases at J, with 17 bases between.

This sequence joins TRBV20-1 and TRBJ2-2; TRBD1 or TRBD2 may be the D gene (5 bases each). The CDR3 is made up of 13 amino acids. V lost 0 bases to trimming and J lost 4 bases, with 6 bases between them. Looked up from germline, CDR1 is DFQATT and CDR2 is SNEGSKA (reference sequence). In nucleotides, the CDR3 is TGCAGTGCTAGAGATGGGGGCACCGGGGAGCTGTTTTTT. It encodes CSARDGGTGELFF.

This clonotype was found many times. V gene TRBV18 combines with J gene TRBJ1-2; possible D gene TRBD1, 5 bases. Germline lookup yields CDR1 KGHSH and CDR2 LQKENI. The CDR3 consists of 13 residues. Trimming removed 4 bases at V and 8 bases at J, with 14 bases between. CDR3 sequence: CASSLFSGTGYTF. As DNA, the CDR3 is TGTGCCAGCTCACTGTTTTCAGGGACCGGCTACACCTTC.

The genes are TRBV7-2 and TRBJ1-2; D ambiguous. Trimming took 9 bases from V and 2 from J, leaving 13 bases between them. Looked up from germline, CDR1 is SGHTA and CDR2 is FQGNSA. The CDR3 consists of 13 residues. The CDR3 DNA is TGTGCCAGGGTCGGGGAGCGGAACTATGGCTACACCTTC. It codes for CARVGERNYGYTF.

In its sample, this clonotype was seen many times. This chain uses TRBV7-9 with TRBJ1-4, with a weak D call TRBD1 (5 bases). The V gene's germline CDR1 is SEHNR and CDR2 FQNEAQ (reference sequence). CDR3 size: 14 residues. The V and J ends lost 5 bases and 5 bases respectively, with 12 bases between them. The CDR3 loop reads CASSARVGNEKLFF. As DNA, the CDR3 is TGTGCCAGCAGCGCCAGGGTTGGGAATGAAAAACTGTTTTTT.

This clonotype was seen more than once but under ten times. The rearrangement joins TRBV3-1 to TRBJ1-3; D gene uncertain. CDR1 and CDR2 (germline): LGHDT, YNNKEL (reference sequence). This CDR3 spans 14 amino acids. V lost 1 base and J 2 bases, leaving 6 bases between the germline ends. CDR3 sequence reads: CASSQVSAGNTIYF. DNA of the CDR3: TGTGCCAGCAGCCAAGTGTCTGCTGGAAACACCATATATTTT. Filled out from reference TRBV3-1 and TRBJ1-3, the complete variable domain reads DTAVSQTPKYLVTQMGNDKSIKCEQNLGHDTMYWYKQDSKKFLKIMFSYNNKELIINETVPNRFSPKSPDKAHLNLHINSLELGDSAVYFCASSQVSAGNTIYFGEGSWLTVV.

This CDR3 reads CASSRDVEQFF. The CDR3 DNA sequence: TGTGCCAGCAGCAGGGACGTCGAGCAGTTCTTC. This rearrangement joins TRBV5-6 to TRBJ2-1; D could derive from TRBD1 or TRBD2 (5 bases each). CDR1 and CDR2 from the germline V gene are SGHDT and YYEEEE. Trimming stripped 4 bases from V and 10 bases from J, with 9 bases between. This CDR3 spans 11 amino acids.

This clonotype was picked up a small number of times. The V call is TRBV24-1, the J call TRBJ2-1; D unclear. This CDR3 has 10 amino acids. Looked up from germline, CDR1 is KGHDR and CDR2 is SFDVKD. Trimming removed 7 bases from V and 8 bases from J, with 5 bases in between. CDR3 sequence: CATRGDEQFF. CDR3 bases: TGTGCCACCAGGGGCGATGAGCAGTTCTTC.

This clonotype was counted at least ten times. This chain links TRBV2 with TRBJ1-6, with TRBD1 identical over 8 bases. Per the germline V gene, CDR1 is SNHLY and CDR2 is FYNNEI. CDR3 length: 13 amino acids. Losses at the gene ends were 10 bases for V and 5 bases for J; bases not matched to a gene: 4. The CDR3 loop is CATRGQDNSPLHF. The CDR3 DNA is TGTGCCACAAGGGGACAGGATAATTCACCCCTCCACTTT.

This clonotype was recorded many times. This chain uses TRBV5-5 with TRBJ2-5, with no clear D. Germline V CDR1 and CDR2: SGHKS, YYEKEE (reference sequence). The CDR3 is 15 amino acids. Trimming stripped 0 bases from V and 4 bases from J, with 13 bases between. CDR3 nucleotides: TGTGCCAGCAGCTTGGCCCTGACACGAACAGAGACCCAGTACTTC. Its translation: CASSLALTRTETQYF.

The rearrangement uses TRBV5-6 and TRBJ2-1, with TRBD2 matching 8 bases. V trimming: 1 base; J trimming: 2 bases; junction bases outside the gene matches: 5. This CDR3 comprises 16 residues. In germline, CDR1 is SGHDT, CDR2 YYEEEE. CDR3 residues: CASSLFGGGPYNEQFF. Written as DNA, the CDR3 is TGTGCCAGCAGCTTGTTCGGGGGGGGGCCCTACAATGAGCAGTTCTTC.

This clonotype has a count of ten or more. The chain has TRBV20-1 and TRBJ1-1, with D possibly TRBD1 on 5 matching bases. The CDR3 has 15 amino acids. Deletions cut 2 bases from V and 0 bases from J, with 13 bases between. From germline, CDR1 is DFQATT and CDR2 SNEGSKA (reference sequence). Written as DNA, the CDR3 is TGCAGTGCTAGATTAGACAGAGACATGAACACTGAAGCTTTCTTT. Its protein is CSARLDRDMNTEAFF.

This clonotype has ten or more counts. The chain carries TRBV5-1 and TRBJ2-3; tentatively, D is TRBD1 or TRBD2 (5 bases each). There are 16 residues in the CDR3. Germline CDR1 and CDR2: SGHRS and YFSETQ. Deletions cut 7 bases from V and 2 bases from J, with 20 bases between. The CDR3 bases are TGCGCCAGCGACTTCGAGGGACCGCCTAACACAGATACGCAGTATTTT. It yields the protein CASDFEGPPNTDTQYF.

V is TRBV10-3 and J is TRBJ2-1, with a possible D match to TRBD2 (5 bases). V lost 3 bases, J lost 9 bases, and 9 bases lay in between. Germline CDR1 reads ENHRY; CDR2 reads SYGVKD. CDR3 length: 12 residues. CDR3 in DNA: TGTGCCATCAGTGACGAGGACTTTGAGCAGTTCTTC. This sequence encodes CAISDEDFEQFF.

Ten or more counts support this clonotype. This chain joins TRBV5-1 and TRBJ2-1, with D maybe TRBD2 (5 bases). The germline CDR1 and CDR2 sequences are SGHRS and YFSETQ. The CDR3 length is 15 residues. Trimming removed 6 bases at V and 6 bases at J, with 19 bases between. The CDR3 region has the DNA TGCGCCAGCAACCCCCGGGGAGTGGATGTCAATGAGCAGTTCTTC. Its translation is CASNPRGVDVNEQFF.

This clonotype was picked up a small number of times. This sequence joins TRBV4-1 and TRBJ2-3; 15 nucleotides line up with TRBD2. The J segment lost 1 base and the V segment lost 4 bases, leaving 9 bases of the junction unmatched. Germline V lookup: CDR1 MGHRA, CDR2 YSYEKL. This CDR3 has 19 residues. For the CDR3, the DNA is TGCGCCAGCAGCCGTGGACTAGCGGGAGGGCCGCGCGGCACAGATACGCAGTATTTT. This translates into CASSRGLAGGPRGTDTQYF.

This clonotype was picked up many times. The chain uses TRBV10-3 and TRBJ2-3, with TRBD2 matching over 16 bases. The CDR3 sequence is 17 residues long. Germline V gives CDR1 ENHRY, CDR2 SYGVKD. Germline trimming cut 7 bases from V and 4 bases from J; bases unmatched to any gene: 8. The CDR3 DNA is TGTGCCATCAAGGGGACTAGCGGGAGGGAAGGCGCAGATACGCAGTATTTT. Its translation is CAIKGTSGREGADTQYF.

The table lists this clonotype with many counts. J is TRBJ1-1 and V is TRBV30; a weak D match, TRBD1 (6 bases). Germline V gives CDR1 GTSNPN, CDR2 SVGIG (reference sequence). The ends were cut back, 6 bases at V and 1 base at J, with 9 bases in the middle. The CDR3 extends over 12 amino acids. The CDR3 DNA reads as TGTGCCTGTCGGGGGGCGAACACTGAAGCTTTCTTT. It translates to CACRGANTEAFF.

This clonotype was detected ten times or more. This chain joins TRBV20-1 and TRBJ1-2; the match to TRBD1 covers 7 bases. Losses at the gene ends were 0 bases for V and 2 bases for J; bases not matched to a gene: 9. Per germline, CDR1 DFQATT and CDR2 SNEGSKA (reference sequence). The CDR3 consists of 16 residues. The DNA of the CDR3 is TGCAGTGCTAGAGATATTCGCTCAGGGGGAAACTATGGCTACACCTTC. This translates into CSARDIRSGGNYGYTF.

With respect to this clonotype: Possible read error: a much larger clone is one base away. The J gene is TRBJ1-5, the V gene TRBV29-1; TRBD1 matches at 8 bases. Germline V gene data show CDR1 as SQVTM and CDR2 as ANQGSEA. The CDR3 is 16 residues long. V was pared by 8 bases and J by 2 bases, with 14 bases of the junction left unmatched. The CDR3 loop is CSIHPQGARCNQPQHF. As DNA, the CDR3 is TGCAGCATCCACCCTCAGGGGGCTAGGTGCAATCAGCCCCAGCATTTT.

This clonotype was recorded a few times. The genes are TRBV4-1 and TRBJ2-3; 7 bases are shared with TRBD2. With V trimmed by 0 bases and J by 8 bases, 11 bases remained unmatched. Germline values: CDR1 MGHRA, CDR2 YSYEKL. The CDR3 has 16 amino acids. The CDR3 spells CASSQDRGVLLGTQYF. DNA of the CDR3: TGCGCCAGCAGCCAAGATCGGGGGGTACTTCTCGGTACGCAGTATTTT.